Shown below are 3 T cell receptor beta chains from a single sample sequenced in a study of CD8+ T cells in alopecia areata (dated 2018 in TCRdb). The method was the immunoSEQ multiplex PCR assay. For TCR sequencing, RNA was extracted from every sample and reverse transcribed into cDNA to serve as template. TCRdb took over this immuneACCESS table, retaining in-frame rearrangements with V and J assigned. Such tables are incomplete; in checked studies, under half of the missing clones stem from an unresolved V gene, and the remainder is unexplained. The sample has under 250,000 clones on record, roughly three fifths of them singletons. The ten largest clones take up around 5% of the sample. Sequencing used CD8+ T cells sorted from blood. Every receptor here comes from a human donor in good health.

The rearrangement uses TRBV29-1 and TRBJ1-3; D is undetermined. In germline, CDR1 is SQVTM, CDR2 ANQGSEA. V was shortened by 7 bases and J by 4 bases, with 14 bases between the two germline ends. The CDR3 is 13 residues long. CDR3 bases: TGCAGCGCACACACAAATAACGGAAACACCATATATTTT. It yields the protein CSAHTNNGNTIYF.

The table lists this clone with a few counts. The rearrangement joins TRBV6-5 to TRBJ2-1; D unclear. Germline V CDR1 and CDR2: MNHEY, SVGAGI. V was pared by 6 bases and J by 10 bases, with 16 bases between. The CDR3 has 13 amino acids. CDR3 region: CASSSDLTGEQFF. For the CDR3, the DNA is TGTGCCAGCAGCTCGGACCTGACCGGGGAGCAGTTCTTC.

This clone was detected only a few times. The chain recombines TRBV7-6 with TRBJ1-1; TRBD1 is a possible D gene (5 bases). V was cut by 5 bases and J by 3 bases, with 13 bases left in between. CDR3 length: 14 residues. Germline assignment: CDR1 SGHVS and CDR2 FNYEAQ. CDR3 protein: CASSPGGGHTEAFF. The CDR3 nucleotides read TGTGCCAGCAGCCCTGGGGGAGGACACACTGAAGCTTTCTTT.